These 10 T cell receptor beta chains share one sample of origin, sequenced in a study of glioma-infiltrating T cells after dendritic cell vaccination. This table comes from immunoSEQ multiplex PCR, and its TCRdb copy is limited to in-frame clones, with some not included. The sample includes 55,000 to 75,000 clones, about 86% of them seen just once. Here the sequenced sample was blood, taken before dendritic cell vaccination. Receptors originate from a human donor with glioblastoma.

This rearrangement joins TRBV7-3 to TRBJ1-2, with 9 bases fitting TRBD1. Unmatched junction bases numbered 9, after V lost 3 bases and J lost 13 bases. CDR1 is SGHTA, CDR2 FQGTGA, per germline. CDR3 size: 13 residues. The CDR3 loop is CASSLIQGAPCTF. CDR3 nucleotide sequence: TGTGCCAGCAGCTTGATACAGGGGGCCCCTTGCACCTTC.

The chain couples TRBV2 to TRBJ2-7; TRBD1 aligns across 9 bases. CDR1 and CDR2 (germline): SNHLY, FYNNEI. The V gene end was trimmed by 7 bases and the J gene end by 1 base; junction bases not matched to a gene: 11. This CDR3 comprises 16 residues. The CDR3, as DNA: TGTGCCAGCAAGGAGGACAGGGGACCCGCTTCCTACGAGCAGTACTTC. It encodes CASKEDRGPASYEQYF.

V usage is TRBV10-3 and J usage is TRBJ1-5; 10 nucleotides align to TRBD1. Germline V gene lookup returns CDR1 ENHRY and CDR2 SYGVKD. V gave up 2 bases and J gave up 6 bases; unmatched junction bases: 4. This CDR3 is built from 15 residues. CDR3 sequence: CAISEGQGEAQPQHF. CDR3 coding DNA: TGTGCCATCAGTGAGGGACAGGGGGAGGCTCAGCCCCAGCATTTT.

This clone was detected only a few times. The chain is built from TRBV19 and TRBJ1-5; no clear D. The ends were cut back, 6 bases at V and 1 base at J, with 22 bases in the middle. The CDR3 length is 18 residues. CDR1 is LNHDA and CDR2 is SQIVND in the germline V gene (reference sequence). The CDR3 is CASRWGILATGSNQPQHF. The CDR3 DNA reads TGTGCCAGTAGATGGGGAATCCTCGCAACGGGGAGCAATCAGCCCCAGCATTTT.

This clone was seen only once. The chain has TRBV5-1 and TRBJ2-7, with 10 bases lining up with TRBD1. The ends lost 4 bases at V and 3 bases at J; junction bases unmatched: 4. This CDR3 is 14 amino acids long. Germline V gives CDR1 SGHRS, CDR2 YFSETQ. DNA of the CDR3: TGCGCCAGCAGCATCGGGACAGGGGACTACGAGCAGTACTTC. This sequence encodes CASSIGTGDYEQYF.

This rearrangement joins TRBV7-2 to TRBJ2-1; D is perhaps TRBD2 (5 bases). CDR1 is SGHTA and CDR2 is FQGNSA in the germline V gene. The CDR3 extends over 14 amino acids. The V end lost 1 base, the J end lost 5 bases, and 9 bases lay between the germline ends. CDR3 sequence reads: CASSLGGSHNEQFF. CDR3 sequence (DNA): TGTGCCAGCAGCTTAGGAGGGAGCCACAATGAGCAGTTCTTC.

This rearrangement joins TRBV16 to TRBJ1-1; D is unresolved. CDR1 and CDR2 from the germline V gene are KGHSY and FQNENV. Trimming took off 3 bases at V and 1 base at J, with 6 bases between the two ends. CDR3 length: 13 amino acids. The CDR3 here is CASSHSSNTEAFF. CDR3 DNA: TGTGCCAGCAGCCACTCTTCGAACACTGAAGCTTTCTTT.

V usage is TRBV5-1 and J usage is TRBJ1-1; 7 positions agree with TRBD1. V shed 2 bases and J 7 bases; nucleotides not matched to a gene: 11. The CDR3 covers 15 residues. CDR1 is SGHRS, CDR2 YFSETQ, per germline. The CDR3: CASSFRGGGIGEAFF. The CDR3, as DNA: TGCGCCAGCAGCTTCCGTGGAGGGGGCATCGGTGAAGCTTTCTTT. The complete variable domain, with remaining parts taken from reference TRBV5-1 and TRBJ1-1, reads KAGVTQTPRYLIKTRGQQVTLSCSPISGHRSVSWYQQTPGQGLQFLFEYFSETQRNKGNFPGRFSGRQFSNSRSEMNVSTLELGDSALYLCASSFRGGGIGEAFFGQGTRLTVV.

This clone was recorded a few times. The chain uses TRBV5-1 and TRBJ2-5, with TRBD2 matching over 12 bases. The V segment lost 4 bases and the J segment 4 bases; nucleotides outside the gene matches: 5. Per germline, CDR1 SGHRS and CDR2 YFSETQ. The CDR3 consists of 15 residues. CDR3 DNA sequence: TGCGCCAGCAGCGCGGGACTAGCGGGCACAGAGACCCAGTACTTC. Residues: CASSAGLAGTETQYF.

The chain recombines TRBV2 with TRBJ2-7; weak D call: TRBD2 (5 bases). Trimming left V 5 bases short and J 0 bases short, with 11 bases between. Germline V lookup: CDR1 SNHLY, CDR2 FYNNEI. The CDR3 extends over 14 amino acids. In nucleotides, the CDR3 is TGTGCCAGCAGTAGGGAGAGAAGCTCCTACGAGCAGTACTTC. It specifies CASSRERSSYEQYF.